The 5 T cell receptor beta chains below all came from one sample that was sequenced in a study of tumor-infiltrating lymphocytes in localized non-small cell lung cancer. The protocol was immunoSEQ multiplex PCR, while the TCRdb copy is restricted to in-frame clones and leaves out a portion. The sample includes around 5,300 clones, around two thirds seen only once; the top ten take 13% to 15%. What was sequenced was uninvolved lung tissue not adjacent to the tumor. The receptors stem from a human donor with non-small cell lung cancer.

In its sample, this clone was seen a few times. The rearrangement links TRBV5-5 to TRBJ1-2; 7 nucleotides agree with TRBD1. The germline CDR1 and CDR2 sequences are SGHKS and YYEKEE (reference sequence). V lost 2 bases and J lost 3; bases outside the gene matches: 4. The CDR3 consists of 14 residues. CDR3 in DNA: TGTGCCAGCAGCTTCGACAGGGACTACTATGGCTACACCTTC. Amino acids: CASSFDRDYYGYTF.

This chain uses TRBV9 with TRBJ2-3; D is unresolved. The CDR3 spans 15 residues. Per germline, CDR1 SGDLS and CDR2 YYNGEE. Between the trimmed V and J ends, which lost 0 bases and 0 bases, there was a span of 8 bases. CDR3 amino acids: CASSVALRSTDTQYF. CDR3 DNA: TGTGCCAGCAGCGTAGCTTTGCGGAGCACAGATACGCAGTATTTT.

This clone was picked up a small number of times. The J gene is TRBJ2-3, the V gene TRBV19, with no clear D. Trimming took off 4 bases at V and 4 bases at J, with 12 bases between the two ends. This CDR3 comprises 14 residues. Germline assignment: CDR1 LNHDA and CDR2 SQIVND (reference sequence). CDR3 in DNA: TGTGCCAGTAGTAAAGGCAGTTCGGCAGATACGCAGTATTTT. Protein sequence: CASSKGSSADTQYF.

Only a few counts were recorded for this clone. The V and J genes are TRBV7-6 and TRBJ2-3, with D perhaps TRBD2 (5 bases). The V and J ends lost 1 base and 5 bases respectively, with 10 bases between them. The CDR3 has 14 residues. Germline assignment: CDR1 SGHVS and CDR2 FNYEAQ. CDR3 nucleotides: TGTGCCAGCAGCTTAGATGGGAGTTTAGATACGCAGTATTTT. It is translated as CASSLDGSLDTQYF.

This clone was counted between two and nine times. V usage is TRBV7-2 and J usage is TRBJ1-2; D remains unclear. Germline V gives CDR1 SGHTA, CDR2 FQGNSA. Deletions cut 5 bases from V and 3 bases from J, with 4 bases between. This CDR3 is built from 11 residues. DNA of the CDR3: TGTGCCAGCAGCGATCACTATGGCTACACCTTC. As protein: CASSDHYGYTF.